The 27 T cell receptor beta chains below come from one sample, sequenced in a study of T cell repertoires in cytomegalovirus infection. Antigens of these TCRs are unknown. TCRdb fed the reads into MiXCR, producing one record per CDR3 protein. The table has hundreds of thousands of distinct CDR3 sequences, around a third seen once. The input for sequencing was cultured CD8+ T cells from PBMCs, taken from culture after CMV antigen stimulation. These receptors were collected from a human donor in good health (CMV status not recorded). Some clones in this sample may be carry-over from other donors' samples.

The chain is built from TRBV29-1 and TRBJ2-2; D is unresolved. This CDR3 contains 13 residues. CDR1 and CDR2 (germline): SQVTM, ANQGSEA. With 7 bases removed from V and 2 bases from J, the gap between germline ends came to 11 bases. CDR3 in amino acids: CSATELNTGELFF. The CDR3 nucleotides read TGCAGCGCAACAGAATTAAACACCGGGGAGCTGTTTTTT.

This chain connects TRBV27 to TRBJ2-6; 10 nucleotides line up with TRBD1. V shed 4 bases and J 1 base; nucleotides not matched to a gene: 4. CDR1 and CDR2 from the germline V gene are MNHEY and SMNVEV (reference sequence). CDR3 size: 17 residues. This CDR3 is CASSYRDRGSGANVLTF. CDR3 bases: TGTGCCAGCAGTTACCGGGACAGGGGATCTGGGGCCAACGTCCTGACTTTC. Drawing the rest from reference TRBV27 and TRBJ2-6, the complete variable domain is EAQVTQNPRYLITVTGKKLTVTCSQNMNHEYMSWYRQDPGLGLRQIYYSMNVEVTDKGDVPEGYKVSRKEKRNFPLILESPSPNQTSLYFCASSYRDRGSGANVLTFGAGSRLTVL.

The gene calls are TRBV12-3 or TRBV12-4 and TRBJ2-2; D is unresolved. The germline V and J ends were trimmed by 3 bases and 4 bases, with 15 bases remaining between them. The CDR3 is made up of 16 amino acids. The CDR3 coding sequence is TGTGCCAGCAGTTTCCAAGTTTATCCGAGCACCGGGGAGCTGTTTTTT. This sequence encodes CASSFQVYPSTGELFF.

This clonotype was seen at least ten times. The CDR3 loop is CASSYGGTYEQYF. The CDR3 region has the DNA TGTGCCAGCAGTTACGGGGGAACCTACGAGCAGTACTTC. The gene calls are TRBV6-5 and TRBJ2-7; D tentatively reads TRBD1 or TRBD2 (5 bases each). This CDR3 region has 13 residues. V lost 2 bases, J lost 2 bases, and 7 bases lay in between. Germline lookup yields CDR1 MNHEY and CDR2 SVGAGI.

This clonotype was seen more than once but under ten times. DNA for the CDR3: TGTGCCAGCAGCCCCGCCGGACATAGTTATAGCAATCAGCCCCAGCATTTT. Translation: CASSPAGHSYSNQPQHF. V is TRBV5-4 and J is TRBJ1-5; tentatively, D is TRBD1 (5 bases). The V and J ends lost 4 bases and 0 bases respectively, with 17 bases between them. The germline V gene has CDR1 SGHNT and CDR2 YYREEE (reference sequence). The CDR3 contains 17 residues.

CDR3 sequence reads: CASGGLLPEAFF. CDR3 coding DNA: TGTGCCAGTGGAGGCCTTTTACCTGAAGCTTTCTTT. The chain uses TRBV19 and TRBJ1-1, with unresolved D. Germline CDR1 is LNHDA and CDR2 is SQIVND (reference sequence). CDR3 length equals 12 residues. V was clipped by 8 bases and J by 6 bases, with 13 bases between them.

The chain joins TRBV12-5 to TRBJ2-6, with unresolved D. Germline V gene sequence: CDR1 LGHNT, CDR2 FRNRAP. The CDR3 has 15 amino acids. V shed 1 base and J shed 0 bases, with 4 bases lying between them. The CDR3 DNA follows: TGTGCTAGTGGTTTGGGGCACTCTGGGGCCAACGTCCTGACTTTC. This gives the protein CASGLGHSGANVLTF.

This clonotype turned up a few times. The chain couples TRBV28 to TRBJ2-1, with 8 positions matching TRBD2. With 3 bases clipped from V and 8 bases from J, the junction kept 9 bases outside the gene matches. Per the germline V gene, CDR1 is MDHEN and CDR2 is SYDVKM. The length of the CDR3 is 15 residues. CDR3 amino acids: CASSFISGVAYEQFF. The DNA for the CDR3 is TGTGCCAGCAGTTTTATTAGCGGGGTCGCCTATGAGCAGTTCTTC.

J is TRBJ2-1 and V is TRBV20-1, with D unclear. There are 15 residues in the CDR3. CDR1 and CDR2 (germline): DFQATT, SNEGSKA (reference sequence). Trimming took 0 bases from V and 0 from J, leaving 9 bases between them. CDR3 DNA sequence: TGCAGTGCTAGAGATCGGGCTAGCTCCTACAATGAGCAGTTCTTC. It yields the protein CSARDRASSYNEQFF.

The chain uses TRBV19 and TRBJ2-3; D unclear. V gave up 6 bases and J gave up 4 bases, with 20 bases separating them. CDR3 length: 16 residues. Per germline, CDR1 LNHDA and CDR2 SQIVND (reference sequence). The CDR3 region is CASSTLGPGVADTQYF. The CDR3 nucleotides read TGTGCCAGTAGCACCCTTGGGCCTGGGGTCGCAGATACGCAGTATTTT.

The V gene is TRBV6-1, the J gene TRBJ1-1; no reliable D call. Per germline, CDR1 MNHNS and CDR2 SASEGT. The CDR3 is made up of 13 amino acids. The V and J ends lost 6 bases and 1 base respectively, with 9 bases between them. CDR3 bases: TGTGCCAGCAGCCCCCAGAAGAACACTGAAGCTTTCTTT. Its protein is CASSPQKNTEAFF.

A note on this clonotype: A single base separates this from a much larger clone, so it may be a read error. The genes are TRBV6-2 or TRBV6-3 and TRBJ2-5, with 7 bases aligning to TRBD1. In germline, CDR1 is MNHEY, CDR2 SVGEGT. With 4 bases clipped from V and 1 base from J, the junction kept 9 bases outside the gene matches. The CDR3 has 16 amino acids. CDR3 sequence (DNA): TGTGCCAGCAGTTCAGGGTGGACAGGAGGCCAAGAGACCCAGTACTTC. The encoded protein is CASSSGWTGGQETQYF.

The chain couples TRBV20-1 to TRBJ2-1; 13 nucleotides match TRBD2. The germline CDR1 and CDR2 sequences are DFQATT and SNEGSKA (reference sequence). The J segment lost 7 bases and the V segment lost 5 bases, leaving 5 bases of the junction unmatched. CDR3 size: 14 residues. CDR3 nucleotides: TGCAGTGCTCCGACTAGCGGGGGGCGGAATGAGCAGTTCTTC. It yields the protein CSAPTSGGRNEQFF.

This chain connects TRBV7-9 to TRBJ2-3; D call uncertain. The germline V gene has CDR1 SEHNR and CDR2 FQNEAQ (reference sequence). CDR3 length equals 18 residues. Trimming stripped 8 bases from V and 1 base from J, with 25 bases between. CDR3 in amino acids: CASGVYGDNGPGTDTQYF. The CDR3 region has the DNA TGTGCCAGCGGGGTTTATGGAGATAACGGACCGGGCACAGATACGCAGTATTTT.

The chain recombines TRBV7-9 with TRBJ1-3, with D unclear. The CDR3 is made up of 11 amino acids. Deletions cut 5 bases from V and 8 bases from J, with 7 bases between. Germline assignment: CDR1 SEHNR and CDR2 FQNEAQ (reference sequence). CDR3 nucleotides: TGTGCCAGCAGCCGGCGGGACACCATATATTTT. Encoded protein: CASSRRDTIYF.

V usage is TRBV5-6 and J usage is TRBJ2-7; 7 bases match TRBD1. This CDR3 is built from 12 residues. Germline V lookup: CDR1 SGHDT, CDR2 YYEEEE. V dropped 3 bases and J dropped 6; count of bases not matched to a gene: 3. The CDR3 sequence: CASSSDRAEQYF. CDR3 coding DNA: TGTGCCAGCAGCTCAGACAGGGCCGAGCAGTACTTC.

J is TRBJ2-1 and V is TRBV9, with 12 positions matching TRBD1. From germline, CDR1 is SGDLS and CDR2 YYNGEE. The CDR3 has 15 amino acids. J gave up 8 bases and V 5 bases, and 8 bases lay outside the gene matches. The CDR3 reads CASRGGGQGAYEQFF. In nucleotides, the CDR3 is TGTGCCAGCAGGGGAGGGGGACAGGGGGCGTATGAGCAGTTCTTC. The full variable domain, completed using reference TRBV9 and TRBJ2-1, is DSGVTQTPKHLITATGQRVTLRCSPRSGDLSVYWYQQSLDQGLQFLIQYYNGEERAKGNILERFSAQQFPDLHSELNLSSLELGDSALYFCASRGGGQGAYEQFFGPGTRLTVL.

The rearrangement uses TRBV6-5 and TRBJ2-1; TRBD2 agrees at 9 bases. The CDR3 extends over 15 amino acids. Germline V gene sequence: CDR1 MNHEY, CDR2 SVGAGI. J lost 8 bases, V lost 7 bases, and 12 bases had no gene match. The CDR3, as DNA: TGTGCCAGCACCCCCTCCGCGGGGGGGCCGGATGAGCAGTTCTTC. It is translated as CASTPSAGGPDEQFF.

This clonotype was observed a handful of times. The J gene is TRBJ2-1, the V gene TRBV4-2; D is perhaps TRBD2 (6 bases). The CDR3 consists of 16 residues. The germline gives CDR1 LGHNA, CDR2 YNFKEQ. V lost 1 base, J lost 0 bases, and 10 bases lay in between. CDR3 bases: TGTGCCAGCAGCCAAGCCGCGGGGAGCTCCTACAATGAGCAGTTCTTC. Its protein is CASSQAAGSSYNEQFF.

Regarding this clonotype: One base away lies a much larger clone, so this may be a sequencing read error. The chain links TRBV7-6 to TRBJ1-5; D might be TRBD1 (6 bases). Germline V gene sequence: CDR1 SGHVS, CDR2 FNYEAQ. This CDR3 comprises 15 residues. CDR3 amino acids: CASSLTDSSNQPPHF. CDR3 DNA: TGTGCCAGCAGCTTAACGGACAGTAGCAATCAGCCCCCGCATTTT.

This clonotype was recorded at least ten times. The rearrangement joins TRBV7-8 to TRBJ2-1; 8 bases fit TRBD1. This CDR3 is 15 amino acids long. In germline, CDR1 is SGHVS, CDR2 FQNEAQ. The V segment lost 0 bases and the J segment 6 bases; nucleotides outside the gene matches: 4. CDR3 sequence: CASSLAGQATNEQFF. CDR3 bases: TGTGCCAGCAGCTTAGCGGGACAGGCCACCAATGAGCAGTTCTTC.

The chain combines TRBV7-9 with TRBJ2-1; D is ambiguous. The V gene lost 6 bases and the J gene lost 6 bases, with 6 bases spanning the gap. This CDR3 is 11 amino acids long. From germline, CDR1 is SEHNR and CDR2 FQNEAQ (reference sequence). The CDR3 sequence: CASSAPNEQFF. CDR3 sequence (DNA): TGTGCCAGCAGTGCCCCCAATGAGCAGTTCTTC.

The V and J genes are TRBV6-2 or TRBV6-3 and TRBJ2-7; TRBD1 aligns across 9 bases. V was clipped by 6 bases and J by 4 bases; unmatched bases: 13. The CDR3 extends over 16 amino acids. Germline V gene sequence: CDR1 MNHEY, CDR2 SVGEGT. As DNA, the CDR3 is TGTGCCAGCAGCCACCCACCGGGACAGGGTTTTTACGAGCAGTACGTC. As protein: CASSHPPGQGFYEQYV.

This clonotype showed up just once. The CDR3: CASSEWRYYNSPLHF. CDR3 DNA: TGTGCCAGCAGTGAATGGAGGTACTATAATTCACCCCTCCACTTT. This chain connects TRBV6-1 to TRBJ1-6; D is ambiguous. This CDR3 has 15 amino acids. Trimming pared 2 bases from V and 3 bases from J, leaving 8 bases between. CDR1 and CDR2 (germline): MNHNS, SASEGT.

This clonotype turned up a few times. The chain is built from TRBV4-3 and TRBJ2-2; no reliable D call. Between the trimmed V and J ends, which lost 0 bases and 6 bases, there was a span of 5 bases. The CDR3 is made up of 13 amino acids. Per germline, CDR1 LGHNA and CDR2 YSLEER. In DNA, the CDR3 is TGCGCCAGCAGCCAAGAATGGTCCGGGGAGCTGTTTTTT. Its translation: CASSQEWSGELFF.

This clonotype was observed at least ten times. The chain links TRBV19 to TRBJ1-1; D uncertain. This CDR3 has 11 amino acids. V was clipped by 3 bases and J by 5 bases, with 4 bases between them. Germline V gives CDR1 LNHDA, CDR2 SQIVND (reference sequence). This chain's CDR3 is CASSMGTEAFF. As DNA, the CDR3 is TGTGCCAGTAGTATGGGTACTGAAGCTTTCTTT.

A word on this clonotype: An end of the junction does not agree with germline; a read error may underlie this. V and J are TRBV5-1 and TRBJ2-7, with D unresolved. The CDR3 length is 13 residues. CDR1 is SGHRS and CDR2 is YFSETQ in the germline V gene. Here the CDR3 reads CASSLGPTYEPYF. The CDR3, as DNA: TGCGCCAGCAGCTTGGGACCAACCTACGAGCCGTACTTC.